This T cell receptor beta chain was retrieved from a study of early T cells in non-severe SARS-CoV-2 infection. Using its own MiXCR run on the 5' RACE reads, TCRdb lists one record per CDR3 protein. The sample records about 80,000 distinct CDR3 sequences, less than 5.5% being singletons. This CDR3 has 17 residues. This clonotype has a count of ten or more. The sample consisted of whole blood, taken at baseline. The TCR originated in an adult who was a healthcare worker with PCR-confirmed SARS-CoV-2 infection or an uninfected control (not recorded which). The chain links TRBV12-2 to TRBJ2-7; the table's D call, TRBD1, has no DNA check behind it. TRBV12-2 has pseudogene status. CDR3 sequence: CASRLVLAAKPGREQYF. CDR3 DNA sequence: TGTGCAAGTCGCTTAGTGCTAGCGGCTAAACCCGGACGCGAGCAGTACTTC.